This is a list of T cell receptor beta chains from one sample in a study of cytomegalovirus exposure and HLA in healthy donors. Clones were read by immunoSEQ multiplex PCR, and TCRdb kept only the in-frame ones, dropping some. The table has 60,000 to 90,000 clones, roughly 67% seen once. Sequenced material: PBMCs. The receptors come from a man aged 35-49 years in good health and CMV-seropositive. CDR3s include the opening cysteine and the closing phenylalanine or tryptophan. The order of the fields is D gene, V gene, J gene, clone size, CDR3 protein, CDR3 DNA. A D gene is named only where the DNA matches it firmly. The size entry is marked missing in some rows and otherwise reads once, few, many or a size class.

>.|TRBV2|TRBJ1-6|.
CASSGQLSSYNSPLHF
TGTGCCAGCAGTGGACAGCTTAGCTCCTATAATTCACCCCTCCACTTT
>.|TRBV18|TRBJ2-7|.
CASSPQAQANDEQYF
TGTGCCAGCTCACCACAGGCGCAGGCCAATGACGAGCAGTACTTC
>.|TRBV5-1|TRBJ1-1|.
CASSRGSMDSTEAFF
TGCGCCAGCAGCCGAGGGTCCATGGACTCCACTGAAGCTTTCTTT
>TRBD2|TRBV7-2|TRBJ2-7|.
CASSRTSGVREQYF
TGTGCCAGCAGCAGGACTAGCGGGGTTCGCGAGCAGTACTTC
>TRBD1|TRBV27|TRBJ1-1|.
CASKAGQGASWKAFF
TGTGCCAGCAAGGCGGGGCAGGGGGCGTCGTGGAAAGCTTTCTTT
>TRBD1|TRBV28|TRBJ2-7|few
CASSWTGQSSYEQYF
TGTGCCAGCAGTTGGACGGGACAGAGCTCTTACGAGCAGTACTTC
>.|TRBV18|TRBJ2-1|.
CASSPLSGEYNEQFF
TGTGCCAGCTCACCACTATCGGGAGAGTACAATGAGCAGTTCTTC
>.|TRBV6-5|TRBJ2-5|.
CASHPAGQETQYF
TGTGCCAGCCACCCGGCAGGCCAAGAGACCCAGTACTTC
>.|TRBV28|TRBJ2-5|.
CASSLSPQETQYF
TGTGCCAGCAGTTTATCTCCTCAAGAGACCCAGTACTTC
>.|TRBV7-8|TRBJ2-6|.
CASSLISGAGANVLTF
TGTGCCAGCAGCTTAATCTCAGGGGCTGGGGCCAACGTCCTGACTTTC
>TRBD1|TRBV5-1|TRBJ1-4|.
CASSSQGAAKGEKLFF
TGCGCCAGCAGCTCCCAGGGGGCAGCTAAGGGTGAAAAACTGTTTTTT
>.|TRBV5-6|TRBJ1-1|.
CASSLVRVTEAFF
TGTGCCAGCAGCTTGGTTCGGGTGACTGAAGCTTTCTTT
>.|TRBV7-2|TRBJ1-5|.
CASSPSWARSGGPQHF
TGTGCCAGCAGCCCAAGCTGGGCACGGTCCGGGGGGCCCCAGCATTTT
>.|TRBV7-9|TRBJ2-3|.
CASKLRQSTDTQYF
TGTGCCAGCAAATTGCGGCAGTCAACAGATACGCAGTATTTT
>.|TRBV7-2|TRBJ1-5|.
CASSLEQGINQPQHF
TGTGCCAGCAGCTTAGAACAGGGTATCAATCAGCCCCAGCATTTT
>.|TRBV28|TRBJ1-2|.
CASSFAGGGLYGYTF
TGTGCCAGCAGTTTCGCCGGCGGGGGGCTTTACGGCTACACCTTC
>.|TRBV9|TRBJ1-1|once
CASSPRTDYTEAFF
TGTGCCAGCAGCCCTAGGACGGACTACACTGAAGCTTTCTTT
>.|TRBV19|TRBJ1-5|.
CASSLHSGVGNQPQHF
TGTGCCAGTAGTTTACACTCAGGGGTTGGCAATCAGCCCCAGCATTTT
>TRBD1|TRBV7-2|TRBJ1-2|.
CASRPTGALNGYTF
TGTGCCAGCAGGCCCACAGGGGCGCTGAATGGCTACACCTTC
>.|TRBV5-1|TRBJ1-1|few
CASSPLGEWKTEAFF
TGCGCCAGCAGCCCTCTAGGGGAATGGAAGACTGAAGCTTTCTTT